The 8 T cell receptor beta chains below come from one sample, sequenced in a study of Graves' ophthalmopathy and Graves' hyperthyroidism. CDR3 regions of TCR beta were amplified from RNA transcripts. The workflow started with a first-round RT-PCR run with HTBI primers and then moved on to a second-round multiplex PCR. From the multiplex PCR reads, TCRdb called clonotypes with MiXCR, one entry per CDR3 protein. The repertoire consists of about 380,000 distinct CDR3 sequences, with roughly 14% occurring once and the leading ten covering 5.5% to 7%. What was sequenced was peripheral blood. The source is a woman younger than 30 with stable Graves' hyperthyroidism.

This clonotype was counted many times. The rearrangement links TRBV5-1 to TRBJ1-2; D remains unclear. Germline CDR1 is SGHRS and CDR2 is YFSETQ. The CDR3 is 13 residues long. Trimming pared 0 bases from V and 8 bases from J, leaving 11 bases between. DNA of the CDR3: TGCGCCAGCAGCTTGGGGGGTGTCTTCGGCTACACCTTC. The encoded protein is CASSLGGVFGYTF.

This clonotype occurred many times. This sequence joins TRBV12-3 or TRBV12-4 and TRBJ1-6; TRBD1 might be the D (5 bases). V was cut by 1 base and J by 6 bases, with 19 bases left in between. The length of the CDR3 is 18 residues. DNA of the CDR3: TGTGCCAGCAGTTTAGAAGTTGCCCCGGGACGGCGTAATTCACCCCTCCACTTT. Its protein is CASSLEVAPGRRNSPLHF.

As concerns this clonotype: This may arise from a read error, as a much more abundant clone is one base away. This chain connects TRBV6-2 or TRBV6-3 to TRBJ1-2; unclear D gene. V was clipped by 6 bases and J by 6 bases, with 17 bases between them. CDR3 length equals 14 residues. Germline V CDR1 and CDR2: MNHEY, SVGEGT. The CDR3 DNA reads TGTGCCAGCAGAACCACCAGGATCGGAAATGGCTACACCTTC. Amino acids: CASRTTRIGNGYTF.

The chain employs TRBV6-1 and TRBJ2-7; possibly TRBD1 for D (5 bases). V lost 8 bases and J lost 2, with 7 bases in between. Germline V CDR1 and CDR2: MNHNS, SASEGT. The CDR3 contains 11 residues. CDR3 region: CASGAAYEQYF. The DNA of the CDR3 is TGTGCCAGCGGGGCAGCCTACGAGCAGTACTTC.

This rearrangement joins TRBV6-2 or TRBV6-3 to TRBJ1-2; D is uncertain. Germline values: CDR1 MNHEY, CDR2 SVGEGT. V was cut by 4 bases and J by 0 bases, with 9 bases left in between. CDR3 length equals 14 residues. The CDR3 nucleotides read TGTGCCAGCAGTTCCGTCCCGGCTAACTATGGCTACACCTTC. Residues: CASSSVPANYGYTF.

At least ten counts were recorded for this clonotype. The J gene is TRBJ1-2, the V gene TRBV14, with D possibly TRBD1 on 5 matching bases. From germline, CDR1 is SGHDN and CDR2 FVKESK. V dropped 1 base and J dropped 4 bases, with 7 bases sitting between them. CDR3 length: 13 residues. The DNA of the CDR3 is TGTGCCAGCAGCCAAGTGGGGGGCTATGGCTACACCTTC. Its translation is CASSQVGGYGYTF.

The table lists this clonotype with many counts. The rearrangement uses TRBV10-3 and TRBJ2-7, with TRBD2 matching over 11 bases. Per germline, CDR1 ENHRY and CDR2 SYGVKD. The CDR3 covers 16 residues. Unmatched junction bases numbered 8, after V lost 4 bases and J lost 3 bases. The CDR3 DNA is TGTGCCATCAGTGGGAGAATGGGACTAGCGGACTACGAGCAGTACTTC. Protein product: CAISGRMGLADYEQYF.

V gene TRBV20-1 combines with J gene TRBJ1-5, with a weak D call TRBD1 (5 bases). The CDR3 has 15 amino acids. Germline-derived CDR1 and CDR2 are DFQATT and SNEGSKA (reference sequence). With 5 bases removed from V and 0 bases from J, the gap between germline ends came to 14 bases. The CDR3 nucleotides are TGCAGTGCTCGACCGGCAGGGAATAGCAATCAGCCCCAGCATTTT. This encodes CSARPAGNSNQPQHF.